Sequencing of this T cell receptor (beta chain) was carried out in a study of CD8+ T cells in alopecia areata (dated by TCRdb to 2016 to 2019). With regard to the full study: Treated patients were enrolled in an open-label pilot trial of oral tofacitinib, 5 to 10 mg twice daily, for moderate-to-severe alopecia areata. Patients stayed on tofacitinib for 6 to 18 months and then had 6 months of follow-up off drug so that delayed response and recurrence could be assessed. High-throughput TCRbeta sequencing was used to examine T cell clonal expansion in alopecia areata in both the C3H/HeJ mouse model and human patients. On the human side, TCRbeta sequencing was run on scalp tissue and on sorted CD4+ and CD8+ peripheral blood T cells from healthy controls and from alopecia areata patients with either patchy or totalis/universalis disease. Biopsies were taken from tofacitinib-treated patients at baseline and again at 4 and 24 weeks into treatment, and several of those patients also had a later scalp biopsy. Clonality in the scalp was compared among normal scalp (n=4), patchy alopecia areata scalp (n=8), and alopecia totalis/universalis scalp (n=8). The RNA source kit depended on sample type: the PAXgene miRNA kit for fixed scalp, the miRNeasy kit for PBMCs, and the RNeasy kit for mouse skin. TCRbeta CDR3 regions were amplified by immunoSEQ multiplex PCR with 35 Vbeta forward and 13 Jbeta reverse primers.

The method was the immunoSEQ multiplex PCR assay. RNA was extracted from all samples and reverse transcribed into cDNA as template for TCR sequencing. First-strand cDNA was synthesized with SuperScript III using a 2:1 mix of oligo-dT and random hexamers. A synthetic immune receptor repertoire was used to measure amplification bias, and any remaining bias was corrected computationally. The study's own analysis went as follows. Raw reads were preprocessed to remove errors, and CDR3 was defined by IMGT conventions from the conserved cysteine to phenylalanine. Clonality was computed by normalizing Shannon entropy by log2 of the number of productive unique TCRs and subtracting the result from 1. Whether scalp clones were CD4 or CD8 was inferred by matching scalp TCRbeta sequences against CD4 and CD8 repertoires sorted from blood. The table comes from immuneACCESS by way of TCRdb, which keeps in-frame sequences with V and J called. Part of the clones is missing from these tables; in studies checked, under half for an unresolved V gene and the rest for unknown reasons. D and trimming come from the DNA, and the V and J calls and clone size come from that table. This sample has 200,000 to 250,000 clones in its table, and 50% to 65% of those were observed once. The biggest ten clones account for 0.45% of the sample.

Turning to this clone: The antigen this receptor binds is unknown. The input lacks base qualities; no much larger clone sits a single base away.

The time point label, as the study defines it: baseline before oral tofacitinib. Lesional scalp punch biopsies and peripheral blood were obtained from alopecia areata patients. After PBMCs were isolated by density centrifugation and stained for CD3, CD4 and CD8, a FACSAria was used to sort CD4+ and CD8+ T cells. The junction shows trimming of 1 base on V and 4 bases on J, plus 10 bases between the germline ends. The CDR3 starts with the cysteine, ends with the phenylalanine, and has 14 residues. Left in the record is the CDR3 DNA by itself, 42 bases read in frame from the first base. Looking up the germline V gene yields CDR1 MGHDK and CDR2 SYGVNS. Paper-wide results and their limitations: Unlike mouse skin, where gammadelta T cells dominate, normal human skin contains resident alphabeta T cells that get sequenced too, which complicates analysis of the scalp TCR repertoire. Compared with mice, TCR sequences shared between patients were less clear, possibly partly because of HLA diversity across the patient population. Compared with normal scalp, lesional scalp, particularly in alopecia totalis/universalis, had higher clonality and more expanded CD8+ clones, which suggests antigenic drive.

The V gene is TRBV25-1 and the J gene is TRBJ1-1, and possibly TRBD1, on 5 matching bases. The receptor comes from a human donor with alopecia areata. The sample in question was CD4+ T cells sorted from blood, obtained at week 0. The CDR3 region reads CASSESRGTTEAFF. The nucleotide sequence reads as follows: TGTGCCAGCAGTGAATCAAGGGGAACCACTGAAGCTTTCTTT.